Listed below are T cell receptor beta chains from one sample, sequenced in a study of blood T cell repertoires in COVID-19. Only in-frame clones appear in the TCRdb table, and some are missing; sequencing was by immunoSEQ multiplex PCR. Of 98,000 or so clones in the sample, 85% to 90% are singletons; the top ten hold 5.1%. Sample: peripheral blood. These receptors came from a human donor in a cohort sampled during active COVID-19. The CDR3 runs from the conserved cysteine through the conserved F or W. The order of the fields is D gene, J gene, clone size, V gene, CDR3 length, CDR3 protein, CDR3 DNA. The D gene is left open where the match is weak. Some rows mark clone size as missing; the rest say once, few, many or name a class of expanded clone.

d_gene: .; j_gene: TRBJ1-1; abundance: .; v_gene: TRBV5-5; len: 13; CDR3aa: CASRWDSNTEAFF; CDR3nt: TGTGCCAGCAGGTGGGACTCGAACACTGAAGCTTTCTTT
d_gene: .; j_gene: TRBJ2-7; abundance: .; v_gene: TRBV6-6; len: 12; CDR3aa: CASSTDTYEQYF; CDR3nt: TGTGCCAGCAGCACAGATACCTACGAGCAGTACTTC
d_gene: TRBD2; j_gene: TRBJ2-3; abundance: .; v_gene: TRBV27; len: 17; CDR3aa: CASSLYSSGGATDTQYF; CDR3nt: TGTGCCAGCAGTTTATATTCCAGCGGGGGGGCTACAGATACGCAGTATTTT
d_gene: TRBD1; j_gene: TRBJ2-5; abundance: .; v_gene: TRBV7-6; len: 16; CDR3aa: CASSFGTGGLGETQYF; CDR3nt: TGTGCCAGCAGCTTCGGGACAGGGGGCTTGGGAGAGACCCAGTACTTC
d_gene: TRBD2; j_gene: TRBJ2-1; abundance: .; v_gene: TRBV5-1; len: 15; CDR3aa: CASSLNAGGPLEQFF; CDR3nt: TGCGCCAGCAGCTTGAATGCGGGAGGTCCCTTGGAGCAGTTCTTC
d_gene: TRBD1; j_gene: TRBJ2-7; abundance: .; v_gene: TRBV5-8; len: 17; CDR3aa: CASSAFGTGPQDYEQYF; CDR3nt: TGTGCCAGCAGCGCCTTCGGGACAGGACCACAGGACTACGAGCAGTACTTC
d_gene: .; j_gene: TRBJ2-3; abundance: .; v_gene: TRBV6-2/TRBV6-3; len: 15; CDR3aa: CASSRGLQITDTQYF; CDR3nt: TGTGCCAGCAGCCGCGGACTCCAAATCACAGATACGCAGTATTTT
d_gene: TRBD2; j_gene: TRBJ2-7; abundance: .; v_gene: TRBV5-1; len: 14; CDR3aa: CASSPLRGGYEQYF; CDR3nt: TGCGCCAGCAGCCCTCTCCGGGGGGGCTACGAGCAGTACTTC
d_gene: .; j_gene: TRBJ2-5; abundance: .; v_gene: TRBV7-8; len: 17; CDR3aa: CASSFPPRTVGLETQYF; CDR3nt: TGTGCCAGCAGCTTCCCCCCCAGGACAGTAGGGTTAGAGACCCAGTACTTC
d_gene: TRBD1; j_gene: TRBJ1-1; abundance: .; v_gene: TRBV6-6; len: 14; CDR3aa: CASSYSTGQREAFF; CDR3nt: TGTGCCAGCAGTTACTCGACGGGACAGCGTGAAGCTTTCTTT
d_gene: .; j_gene: TRBJ1-2; abundance: .; v_gene: TRBV5-1; len: 15; CDR3aa: CASSLETSLGYGYTF; CDR3nt: TGCGCCAGCAGCTTGGAGACTTCCCTGGGCTATGGCTACACCTTC
d_gene: .; j_gene: TRBJ1-5; abundance: .; v_gene: TRBV10-3; len: 12; CDR3aa: CAISELDQPQHF; CDR3nt: TGTGCCATCAGTGAGCTTGATCAGCCCCAGCATTTT
d_gene: .; j_gene: TRBJ2-5; abundance: .; v_gene: TRBV7-3; len: 13; CDR3aa: CASSLDSRETQYF; CDR3nt: TGTGCCAGCAGCCTCGACTCGCGAGAGACCCAGTACTTC
d_gene: .; j_gene: TRBJ2-1; abundance: .; v_gene: TRBV28; len: 14; CDR3aa: CASSSGGPNNEQFF; CDR3nt: TGTGCCAGCAGTTCCGGGGGGCCCAACAATGAGCAGTTCTTC
d_gene: TRBD1; j_gene: TRBJ1-5; abundance: .; v_gene: TRBV28; len: 12; CDR3aa: CASNPGGQPQHF; CDR3nt: TGTGCCAGCAACCCAGGGGGTCAGCCCCAGCATTTT
d_gene: .; j_gene: TRBJ2-7; abundance: once; v_gene: TRBV29-1; len: 11; CDR3aa: CSVGSTYEQYF; CDR3nt: TGCAGCGTTGGCAGTACCTACGAGCAGTACTTC
d_gene: TRBD1; j_gene: TRBJ2-7; abundance: .; v_gene: TRBV27; len: 15; CDR3aa: CASSPRTGGNYEQYF; CDR3nt: TGTGCCAGCAGTCCGAGGACAGGGGGAAACTACGAGCAGTACTTC
d_gene: TRBD2; j_gene: TRBJ2-2; abundance: .; v_gene: TRBV19; len: 15; CDR3aa: CASTTPGGNTGELFF; CDR3nt: TGTGCCAGTACCACTCCGGGAGGGAACACCGGGGAGCTGTTTTTT
d_gene: .; j_gene: TRBJ2-7; abundance: .; v_gene: TRBV11-3; len: 14; CDR3aa: CAFSRAGISYEQYF; CDR3nt: TGTGCCTTCTCCAGAGCGGGTATCTCCTACGAGCAGTACTTC
d_gene: TRBD2; j_gene: TRBJ2-3; abundance: .; v_gene: TRBV2; len: 15; CDR3aa: CASMRREGSTDTQYF; CDR3nt: TGTGCCAGCATGAGGCGGGAGGGAAGCACAGATACGCAGTATTTT